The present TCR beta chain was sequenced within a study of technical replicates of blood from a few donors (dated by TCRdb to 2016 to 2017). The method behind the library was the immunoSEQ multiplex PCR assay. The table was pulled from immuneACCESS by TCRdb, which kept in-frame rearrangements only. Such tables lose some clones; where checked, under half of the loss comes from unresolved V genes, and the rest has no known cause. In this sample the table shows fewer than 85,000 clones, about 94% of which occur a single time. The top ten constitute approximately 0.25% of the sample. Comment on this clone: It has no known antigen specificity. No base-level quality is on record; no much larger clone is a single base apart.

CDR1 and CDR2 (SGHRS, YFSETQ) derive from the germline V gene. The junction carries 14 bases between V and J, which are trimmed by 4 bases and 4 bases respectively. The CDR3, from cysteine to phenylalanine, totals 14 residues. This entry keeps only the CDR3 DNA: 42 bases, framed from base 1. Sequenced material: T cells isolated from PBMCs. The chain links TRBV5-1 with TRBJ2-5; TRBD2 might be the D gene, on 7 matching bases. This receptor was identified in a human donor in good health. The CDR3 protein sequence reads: CASSRGGGGETQYF. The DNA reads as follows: TGCGCCAGCAGCCGAGGGGGGGGAGGAGAGACCCAGTACTTC.